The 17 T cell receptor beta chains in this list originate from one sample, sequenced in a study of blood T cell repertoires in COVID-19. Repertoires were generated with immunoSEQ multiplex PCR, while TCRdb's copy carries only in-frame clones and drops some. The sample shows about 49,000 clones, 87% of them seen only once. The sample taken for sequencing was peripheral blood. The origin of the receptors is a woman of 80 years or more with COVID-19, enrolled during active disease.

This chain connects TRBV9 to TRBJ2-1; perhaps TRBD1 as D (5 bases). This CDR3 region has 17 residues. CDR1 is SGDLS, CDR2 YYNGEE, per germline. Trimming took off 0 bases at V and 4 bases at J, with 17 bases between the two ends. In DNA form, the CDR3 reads TGTGCCAGCAGCGTAGCTCTGGGCCAGTCAGGGTACAATGAGCAGTTCTTC. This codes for CASSVALGQSGYNEQFF.

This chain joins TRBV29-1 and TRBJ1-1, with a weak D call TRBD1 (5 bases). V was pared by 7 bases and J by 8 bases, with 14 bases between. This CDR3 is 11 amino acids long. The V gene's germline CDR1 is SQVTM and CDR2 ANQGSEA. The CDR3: CSGGAGLEAFF. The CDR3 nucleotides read TGCAGCGGTGGTGCGGGGCTCGAAGCTTTCTTT.

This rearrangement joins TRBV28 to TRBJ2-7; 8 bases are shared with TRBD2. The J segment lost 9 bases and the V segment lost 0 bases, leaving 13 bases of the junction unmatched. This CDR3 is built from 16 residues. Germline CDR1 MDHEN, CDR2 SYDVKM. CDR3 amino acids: CASSLWLAGGRGGQYF. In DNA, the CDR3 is TGTGCCAGCAGTTTATGGTTGGCGGGAGGTAGGGGCGGGCAGTACTTC. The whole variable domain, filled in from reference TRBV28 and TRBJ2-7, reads DVKVTQSSRYLVKRTGEKVFLECVQDMDHENMFWYRQDPGLGLRLIYFSYDVKMKEKGDIPEGYSVSREKKERFSLILESASTNQTSMYLCASSLWLAGGRGGQYFGPGTRLTVT.

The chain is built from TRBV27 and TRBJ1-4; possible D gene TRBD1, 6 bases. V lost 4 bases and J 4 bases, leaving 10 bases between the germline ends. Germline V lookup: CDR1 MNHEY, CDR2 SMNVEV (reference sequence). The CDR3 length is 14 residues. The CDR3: CASSSTGFNEKLFF. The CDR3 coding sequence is TGTGCCAGCAGTTCGACAGGCTTTAATGAAAAACTGTTTTTT.

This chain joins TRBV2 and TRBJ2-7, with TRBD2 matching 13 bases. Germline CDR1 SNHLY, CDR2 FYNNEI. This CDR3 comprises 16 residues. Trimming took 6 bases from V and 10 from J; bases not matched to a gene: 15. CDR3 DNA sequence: TGTGCCAGCAGCCGAACGAACGGACTAGCGGGAGCCTTACAGTACTTC. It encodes CASSRTNGLAGALQYF.

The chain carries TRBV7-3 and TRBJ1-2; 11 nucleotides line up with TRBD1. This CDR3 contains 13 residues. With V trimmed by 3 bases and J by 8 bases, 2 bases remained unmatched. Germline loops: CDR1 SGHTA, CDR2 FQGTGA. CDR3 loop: CASSLGQGGGYTF. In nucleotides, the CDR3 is TGTGCCAGCAGCTTGGGACAGGGGGGAGGCTACACCTTC. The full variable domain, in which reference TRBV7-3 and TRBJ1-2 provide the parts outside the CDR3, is GAGVSQTPSNKVTEKGKYVELRCDPISGHTALYWYRQSLGQGPEFLIYFQGTGAADDSGLPNDRFFAVRPEGSVSTLKIQRTERGDSAVYLCASSLGQGGGYTFGSGTRLTVV.

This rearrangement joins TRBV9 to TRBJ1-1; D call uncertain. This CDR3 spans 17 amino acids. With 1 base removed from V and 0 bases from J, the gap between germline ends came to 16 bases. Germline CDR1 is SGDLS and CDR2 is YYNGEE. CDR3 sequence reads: CASSVQKDAGMNTEAFF. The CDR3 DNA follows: TGTGCCAGCAGCGTACAGAAAGACGCGGGAATGAACACTGAAGCTTTCTTT.

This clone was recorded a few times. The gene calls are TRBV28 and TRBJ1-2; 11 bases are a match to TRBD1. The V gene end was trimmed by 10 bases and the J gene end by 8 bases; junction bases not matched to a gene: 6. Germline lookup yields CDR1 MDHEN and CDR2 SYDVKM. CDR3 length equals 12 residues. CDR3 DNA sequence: TGTGCCACCGGACAGGGGGCGAAGGGCTACACCTTC. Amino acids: CATGQGAKGYTF.

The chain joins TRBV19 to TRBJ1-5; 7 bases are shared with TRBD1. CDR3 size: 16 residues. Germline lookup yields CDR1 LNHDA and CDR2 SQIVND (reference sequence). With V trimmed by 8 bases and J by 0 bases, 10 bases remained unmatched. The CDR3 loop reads CASSGDSLYSNQPQHF. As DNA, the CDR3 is TGTGCCAGTTCCGGGGACAGTCTGTATAGCAATCAGCCCCAGCATTTT.

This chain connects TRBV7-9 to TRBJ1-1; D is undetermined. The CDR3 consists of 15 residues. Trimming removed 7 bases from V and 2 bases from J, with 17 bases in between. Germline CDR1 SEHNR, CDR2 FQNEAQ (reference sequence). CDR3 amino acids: CASTFYEGGNTEAFF. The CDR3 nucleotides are TGTGCCAGCACCTTCTACGAGGGAGGAAACACTGAAGCTTTCTTT.

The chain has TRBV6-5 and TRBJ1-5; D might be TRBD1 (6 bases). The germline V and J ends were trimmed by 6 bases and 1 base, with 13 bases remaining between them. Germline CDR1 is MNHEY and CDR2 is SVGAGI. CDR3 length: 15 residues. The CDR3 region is CASSRPGVSNQPQHF. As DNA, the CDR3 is TGTGCCAGCAGCCGCCCAGGGGTAAGCAATCAGCCCCAGCATTTT.

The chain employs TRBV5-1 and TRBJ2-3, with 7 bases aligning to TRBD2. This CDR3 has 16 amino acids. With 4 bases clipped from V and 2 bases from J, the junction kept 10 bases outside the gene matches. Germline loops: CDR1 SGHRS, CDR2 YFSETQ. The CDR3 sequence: CASSRGERPNTDTQYF. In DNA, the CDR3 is TGCGCCAGCAGCCGGGGGGAGCGGCCGAACACAGATACGCAGTATTTT.

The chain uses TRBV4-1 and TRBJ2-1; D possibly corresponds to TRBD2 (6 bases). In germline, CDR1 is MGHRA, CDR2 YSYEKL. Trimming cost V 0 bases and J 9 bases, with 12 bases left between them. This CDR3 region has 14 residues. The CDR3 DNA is TGCGCCAGCAGCCAAGATAGCGGCGCGAGTGAGCAGTTCTTC. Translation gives CASSQDSGASEQFF.

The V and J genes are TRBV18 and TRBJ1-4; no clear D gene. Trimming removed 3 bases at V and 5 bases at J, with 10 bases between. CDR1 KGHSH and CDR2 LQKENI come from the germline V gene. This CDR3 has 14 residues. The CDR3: CASSPAQSNEKLFF. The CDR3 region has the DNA TGTGCCAGCTCACCGGCACAGTCGAATGAAAAACTGTTTTTT.

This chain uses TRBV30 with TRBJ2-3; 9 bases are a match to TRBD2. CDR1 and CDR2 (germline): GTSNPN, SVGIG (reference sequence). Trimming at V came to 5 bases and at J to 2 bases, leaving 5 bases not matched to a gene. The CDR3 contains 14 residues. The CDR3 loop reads CAWESGGSTDTQYF. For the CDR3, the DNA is TGTGCCTGGGAGAGCGGGGGGTCCACAGATACGCAGTATTTT.

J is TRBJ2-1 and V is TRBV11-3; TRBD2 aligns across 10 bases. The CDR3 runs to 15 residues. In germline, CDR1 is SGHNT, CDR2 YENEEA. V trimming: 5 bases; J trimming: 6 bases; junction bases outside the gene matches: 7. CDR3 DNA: TGTGCCAGCAGCCTATCTAGCGGGAGAGGCAATGAGCAGTTCTTC. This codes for CASSLSSGRGNEQFF.

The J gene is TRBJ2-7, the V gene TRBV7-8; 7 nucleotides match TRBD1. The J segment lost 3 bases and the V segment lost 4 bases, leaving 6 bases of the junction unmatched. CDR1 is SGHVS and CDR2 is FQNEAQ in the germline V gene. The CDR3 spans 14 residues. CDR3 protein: CASSSSTGSYEQYF. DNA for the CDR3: TGTGCCAGCAGCTCCTCGACAGGGAGCTACGAGCAGTACTTC.